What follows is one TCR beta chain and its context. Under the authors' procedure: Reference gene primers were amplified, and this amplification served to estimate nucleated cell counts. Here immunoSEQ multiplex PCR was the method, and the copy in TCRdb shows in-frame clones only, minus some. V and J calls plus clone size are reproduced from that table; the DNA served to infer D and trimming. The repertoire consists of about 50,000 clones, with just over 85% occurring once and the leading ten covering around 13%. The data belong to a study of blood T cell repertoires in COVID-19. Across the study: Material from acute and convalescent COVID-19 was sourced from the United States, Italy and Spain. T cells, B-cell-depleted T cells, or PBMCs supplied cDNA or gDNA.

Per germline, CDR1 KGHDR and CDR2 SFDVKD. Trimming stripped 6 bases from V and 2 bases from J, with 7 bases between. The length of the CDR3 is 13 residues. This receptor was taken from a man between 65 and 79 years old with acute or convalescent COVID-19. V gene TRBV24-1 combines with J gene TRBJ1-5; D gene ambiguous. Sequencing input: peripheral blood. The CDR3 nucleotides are TGTGCCACCAGTCTAGCGGGCAATCAGCCCCAGCATTTT. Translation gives CATSLAGNQPQHF.